This T cell receptor (beta chain) was captured by sequencing in a study of Graves' ophthalmopathy and Graves' hyperthyroidism. Across the whole study: Absence of ophthalmopathy within 18 months of follow-up defined stable hyperthyroidism.

Study-wide points: As the model predicted ophthalmopathy progression, it achieved a sensitivity of around 70% and a specificity of roughly 73%.

Exclusion covered patients with other autoimmune diseases or uncontrolled infections (as well as pregnancy or lactation). About this clonotype: The antigen remains undetermined.

Between the trimmed V and J ends, which lost 1 base and 0 bases, there was a span of 9 bases. This CDR3 has 15 residues. Germline V CDR1 and CDR2: GTSNPN, SVGIG (reference sequence). Amplification from RNA transcripts yielded the TCR beta CDR3 regions. Investigators did first-round RT-PCR with HTBI primers, then second-round multiplex PCR. TCRdb redid the calling of the multiplex PCR reads with MiXCR, one entry per CDR3 protein. Of about 590,000 distinct CDR3 sequences listed, approximately 37% are singletons. V and J are TRBV30 and TRBJ2-2, with D unclear. This clonotype was obtained from an adult man with Graves' hyperthyroidism. Sequenced sample: peripheral blood or thyroid tissue (not recorded which). This CDR3 is CAWSEQAANTGELFF. The CDR3 coding sequence is TGTGCCTGGAGTGAGCAGGCGGCGAACACCGGGGAGCTGTTTTTT.